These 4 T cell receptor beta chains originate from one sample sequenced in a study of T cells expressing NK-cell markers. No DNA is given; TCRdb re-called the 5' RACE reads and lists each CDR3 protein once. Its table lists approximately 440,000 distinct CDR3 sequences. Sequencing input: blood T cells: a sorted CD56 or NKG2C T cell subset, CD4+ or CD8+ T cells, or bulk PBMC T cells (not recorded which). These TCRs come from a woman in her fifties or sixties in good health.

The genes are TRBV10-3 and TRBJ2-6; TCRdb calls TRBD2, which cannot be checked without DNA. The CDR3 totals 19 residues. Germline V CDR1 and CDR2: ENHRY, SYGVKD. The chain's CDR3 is CAIRPGLAGGPSGANVLTF.

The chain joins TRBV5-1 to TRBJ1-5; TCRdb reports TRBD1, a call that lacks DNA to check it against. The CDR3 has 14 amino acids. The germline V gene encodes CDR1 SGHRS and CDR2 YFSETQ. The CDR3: CASSATGRHQPQHF.

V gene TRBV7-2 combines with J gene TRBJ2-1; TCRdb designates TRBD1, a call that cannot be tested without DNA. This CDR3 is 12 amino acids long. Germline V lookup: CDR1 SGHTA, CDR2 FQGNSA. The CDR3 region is CASSTTGNEQFF.

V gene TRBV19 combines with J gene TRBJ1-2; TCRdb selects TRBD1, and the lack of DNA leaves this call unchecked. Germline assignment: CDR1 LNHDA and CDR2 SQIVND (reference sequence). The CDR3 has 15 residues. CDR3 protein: CASSSGDRGQYGYTF.